The 13 T cell receptor beta chains below all came from one sample that was sequenced in a study of T cells in Graves' hyperthyroidism and ophthalmopathy. From RNA transcripts, TCR beta CDR3 regions were amplified. The HTBI primer set drove a first-round RT-PCR of the TCR CDR3. TCRdb re-derived calls from the multiplex PCR reads in MiXCR, one entry per CDR3 protein. The data hold some 800,000 distinct CDR3 sequences, with 38% observed a single time. The specimen was blood. The receptors here all came from a man between 18 and 35 years old with Graves' hyperthyroidism.

Only a few counts were recorded for this clonotype. The V gene is TRBV6-6, the J gene TRBJ1-4; 7 bases are shared with TRBD1. The CDR3 spans 15 residues. V dropped 6 bases and J dropped 1; count of bases not matched to a gene: 5. Germline V gives CDR1 MNHNY, CDR2 SVGAGI (reference sequence). DNA for the CDR3: TGTGCCAGCAGATCGGGACAGCGAACTAATGAAAAACTGTTTTTT. It specifies CASRSGQRTNEKLFF.

Comment on this clonotype: An end of the junction differs from the germline gene, which may be a read error. The V and J genes are TRBV9 and TRBJ1-2; TRBD1 matches 9 bases. This CDR3 region has 15 residues. Germline V lookup: CDR1 SGDLS, CDR2 YYNGEE. The CDR3 bases are TGTGCCAACAGCGTAGTAGGACAGGGGAACTATGGCTACACCTTC. This gives the protein CANSVVGQGNYGYTF.

This clonotype was detected once. A junction boundary mismatches the germline segment, possibly from a read error. The chain has TRBV5-6 and TRBJ1-1, with a possible D match to TRBD1 (6 bases). Germline-derived CDR1 and CDR2 are SGHDT and YYEEEE. CDR3 length equals 14 residues. DNA of the CDR3: TGTGCCAGCAGCGAGACTAGCGGGGACACTGAAACTTTCTTT. It codes for CASSETSGDTETFF.

This clonotype was recorded at least ten times. The chain has TRBV10-3 and TRBJ1-5, with D possibly being TRBD1 (5 bases). Deletions cut 2 bases from V and 4 bases from J, with 12 bases between. The CDR3 spans 15 residues. Germline lookup yields CDR1 ENHRY and CDR2 SYGVKD. This CDR3 is CAISEDSRTNQPQHF. CDR3 in DNA: TGTGCCATCAGTGAGGACAGTCGGACTAATCAGCCCCAGCATTTT.

Details on this clonotype: A junction boundary mismatches the germline segment, possibly from a read error. The rearrangement joins TRBV5-1 to TRBJ2-6, with 8 bases aligning to TRBD1. The germline CDR1 and CDR2 sequences are SGHRS and YFSETQ. The CDR3 is 11 residues long. The CDR3 protein is CASSDPDREAF. The CDR3 coding sequence is TGCGCCAGCAGCGATCCGGACAGGGAGGCTTTC. The entire variable domain, with the rest obtained from reference TRBV5-1 and TRBJ2-6, is as follows: KAGVTQTPRYLIKTRGQQVTLSCSPISGHRSVSWYQQTPGQGLQFLFEYFSETQRNKGNFPGRFSGRQFSNSRSEMNVSTLELGDSALYLCASSDPDREAFGAGSRLTVL.

The chain carries TRBV6-5 and TRBJ2-7; no reliable D call. This CDR3 contains 12 residues. Deletions cut 6 bases from V and 5 bases from J, with 11 bases between. Germline V CDR1 and CDR2: MNHEY, SVGAGI. CDR3 sequence reads: CASSSDPHEQYF. CDR3 sequence (DNA): TGTGCCAGCAGCTCCGACCCCCACGAGCAGTACTTC.

This clonotype was seen once. A much more abundant neighbour one base away suggests this may be a read error. The genes are TRBV7-8 and TRBJ1-1; the D gene is possibly TRBD1 (5 bases). Germline loops: CDR1 SGHVS, CDR2 FQNEAQ. The CDR3 totals 12 residues. Here the CDR3 reads CASSSEDTKAFF. Here the CDR3 DNA reads TGTGCCAGCAGCTCCGAGGACACTAAAGCTTTCTTT.

V is TRBV3-1 and J is TRBJ2-5, with D maybe TRBD2 (6 bases). The CDR3 consists of 13 residues. Between the trimmed V and J ends, which lost 4 bases and 6 bases, there was a span of 12 bases. Germline CDR1 and CDR2: LGHDT and YNNKEL (reference sequence). Here the CDR3 reads CASSRIGGQTQYF. For the CDR3, the DNA is TGTGCCAGCAGCCGGATCGGGGGACAGACCCAGTACTTC.

The genes are TRBV12-3 or TRBV12-4 and TRBJ2-7; D call uncertain. This CDR3 comprises 13 residues. V dropped 5 bases and J dropped 3 bases, with 11 bases sitting between them. In DNA form, the CDR3 reads TGTGCCAGCAGTCACTCAAAGGTCTACGAGCAGTACTTC. It yields the protein CASSHSKVYEQYF.

The V call is TRBV29-1, the J call TRBJ1-6; 9 bases match TRBD1. The V segment lost 4 bases and the J segment 5 bases; nucleotides outside the gene matches: 3. CDR3 length: 14 amino acids. Germline V gene lookup returns CDR1 SQVTM and CDR2 ANQGSEA. The DNA of the CDR3 is TGCAGCGTTGCCCGACAGGGGGATAATTCACCCCTCCACTTT. Its translation: CSVARQGDNSPLHF. Full variable domain (rest looked up from reference TRBV29-1 and TRBJ1-6): SAVISQKPSRDICQRGTSLTIQCQVDSQVTMMFWYRQQPGQSLTLIATANQGSEATYESGFVIDKFPISRPNLTFSTLTVSNMSPEDSSIYLCSVARQGDNSPLHFGNGTRLTVT.

CDR3 in amino acids: CAISAVYNEQFF. The CDR3 DNA reads as TGTGCCATCAGTGCGGTGTACAATGAGCAGTTCTTC. The J gene is TRBJ1-2, the V gene TRBV10-3; D is ambiguous. The J call may be incorrect, as the DNA end agrees better with TRBJ2-1. In germline, CDR1 is ENHRY, CDR2 SYGVKD. The CDR3 has 12 amino acids.

A word on this clonotype: Possible read error: a much larger clone is one base away. This chain uses TRBV7-2 with TRBJ1-4; D unresolved. V dropped 1 base and J dropped 4 bases, with 4 bases sitting between them. The CDR3 has 13 residues. CDR1 and CDR2 from the germline V gene are SGHTA and FQGNSA. The CDR3 DNA reads TGTGCCAGCAGCTTAGGGTATAATGAAAAACTGTTTTTT. This encodes CASSLGYNEKLFF.

Comments on this clonotype: Sequence at one end of the junction differs from germline and may be a read error. The rearrangement links TRBV15 to TRBJ2-5; 9 nucleotides agree with TRBD2. The V gene's germline CDR1 is LNHNV and CDR2 YYDKDF (reference sequence). CDR3 length equals 14 residues. The CDR3 is CATRERLAGTPWNF. The CDR3 DNA sequence: TGTGCCACCAGAGAGCGGCTAGCGGGGACCCCTTGGAACTTC.